This T cell receptor (beta chain) came from a study of shared clonotypes between healthy human individuals. It was about 180 ng DNA, approximately 28,000 T cell genomes, that sorted-subset replicate PCRs used. Data came from immunoSEQ multiplex PCR; TCRdb stores just in-frame clones and leaves some out. Found here are 550,000 to 800,000 clones, around two thirds of them singletons; the top ten hold roughly 1.7%. The V and J ends lost 7 bases and 11 bases respectively, with 20 bases between them. CDR3 length: 13 residues. Germline assignment: CDR1 MNHNY and CDR2 SVGAGI (reference sequence). The chain links TRBV6-6 to TRBJ1-1, with D perhaps TRBD1 (5 bases). The sequence derives from a woman under 40 in good health. The source material was memory CD4+ T cells sorted from blood. Subset described: CD45RA-negative fraction. This CDR3 reads CASKKTQEEGAFF. DNA for the CDR3: TGTGCCAGCAAAAAGACACAGGAGGAAGGGGCTTTCTTT.